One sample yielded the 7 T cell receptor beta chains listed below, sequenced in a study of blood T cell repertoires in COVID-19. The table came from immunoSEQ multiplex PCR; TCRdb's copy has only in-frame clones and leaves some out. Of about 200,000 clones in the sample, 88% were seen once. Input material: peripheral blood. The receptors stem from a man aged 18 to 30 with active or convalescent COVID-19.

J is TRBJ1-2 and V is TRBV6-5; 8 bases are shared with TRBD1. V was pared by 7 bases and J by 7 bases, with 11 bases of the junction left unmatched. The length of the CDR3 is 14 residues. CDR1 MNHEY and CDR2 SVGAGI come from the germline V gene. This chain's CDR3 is CASTASGTGVGYTF. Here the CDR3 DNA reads TGTGCCAGCACCGCATCCGGGACAGGCGTTGGCTACACCTTC.

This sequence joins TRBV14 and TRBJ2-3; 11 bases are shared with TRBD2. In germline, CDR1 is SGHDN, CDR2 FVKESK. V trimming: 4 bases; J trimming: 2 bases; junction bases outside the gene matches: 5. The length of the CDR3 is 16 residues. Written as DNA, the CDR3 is TGTGCCAGCAGCCTATGGACTAGCGGGCACACAGATACGCAGTATTTT. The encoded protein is CASSLWTSGHTDTQYF.

The CDR3 sequence: CASSSLSASTDTQYF. The CDR3 nucleotides are TGCGCCAGCAGCTCCCTTAGCGCAAGCACAGATACGCAGTATTTT. The chain joins TRBV5-1 to TRBJ2-3; tentatively, D is TRBD2 (5 bases). The CDR3 spans 15 residues. The V gene's germline CDR1 is SGHRS and CDR2 YFSETQ. V was trimmed by 3 bases and J by 0 bases, leaving 11 bases between them.

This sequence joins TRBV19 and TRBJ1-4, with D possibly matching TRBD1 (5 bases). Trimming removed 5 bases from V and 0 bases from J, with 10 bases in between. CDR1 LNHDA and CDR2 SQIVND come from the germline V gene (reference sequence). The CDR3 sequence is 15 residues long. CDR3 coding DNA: TGTGCCAGTAGTTCCCCAGGGACAACTAATGAAAAACTGTTTTTT. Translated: CASSSPGTTNEKLFF. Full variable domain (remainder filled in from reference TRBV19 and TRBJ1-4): DGGITQSPKYLFRKEGQNVTLSCEQNLNHDAMYWYRQDPGQGLRLIYYSQIVNDFQKGDIAEGYSVSREKKESFPLTVTSAQKNPTAFYLCASSSPGTTNEKLFFGSGTQLSVL.

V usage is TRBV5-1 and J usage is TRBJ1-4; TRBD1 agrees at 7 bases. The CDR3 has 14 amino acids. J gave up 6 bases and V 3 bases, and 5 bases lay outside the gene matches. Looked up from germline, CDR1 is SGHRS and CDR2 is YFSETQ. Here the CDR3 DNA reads TGCGCCAGCAGCTCGGGGACAGCTGATGAAAAACTGTTTTTT. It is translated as CASSSGTADEKLFF.

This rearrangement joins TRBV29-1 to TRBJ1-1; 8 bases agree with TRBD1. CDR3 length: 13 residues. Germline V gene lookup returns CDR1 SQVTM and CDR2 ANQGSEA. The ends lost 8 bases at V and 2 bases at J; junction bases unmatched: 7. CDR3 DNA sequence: TGCAGCACACTACAGGGGGGCAACACTGAAGCTTTCTTT. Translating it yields CSTLQGGNTEAFF.

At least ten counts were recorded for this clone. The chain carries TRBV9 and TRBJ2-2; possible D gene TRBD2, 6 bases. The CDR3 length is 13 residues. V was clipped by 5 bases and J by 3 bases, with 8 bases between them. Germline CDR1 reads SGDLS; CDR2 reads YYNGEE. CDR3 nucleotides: TGTGCCAGCAGGCGGGATCACACCGGGGAGCTGTTTTTT. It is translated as CASRRDHTGELFF. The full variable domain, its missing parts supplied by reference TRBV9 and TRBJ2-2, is DSGVTQTPKHLITATGQRVTLRCSPRSGDLSVYWYQQSLDQGLQFLIQYYNGEERAKGNILERFSAQQFPDLHSELNLSSLELGDSALYFCASRRDHTGELFFGEGSRLTVL.